A selection of T cell receptor beta chains follows, all from one sample in a study of cytomegalovirus exposure and HLA in healthy donors. The repertoire was sequenced with immunoSEQ multiplex PCR; TCRdb's copy has only in-frame clones and lacks some. This repertoire shows more than 90,000 clones, around 82% found once; its top ten account for about 0.79%. Sequenced input: PBMCs. The source of these receptors is an older woman in good health and CMV-seronegative. The CDR3 runs from the conserved cysteine through the conserved F or W. A D gene is named only where the DNA matches it firmly.

>TRBJ2-7|TRBV7-2|.|12
CASSDDRYEQYF
>TRBJ2-2|TRBV19|.|14
CATWGTKNTGELFF
>TRBJ1-2|TRBV7-2|TRBD1|17
CASSPRQGSWTNYGYTF
>TRBJ2-5|TRBV7-7|.|14
CASSLSRRQETQYF
>TRBJ2-1|TRBV2|TRBD2|15
CASSALAGGDNEQFF
>TRBJ1-1|TRBV28|TRBD1|13
CASTPTGGLEAFF
>TRBJ2-7|TRBV29-1|TRBD2|13
CSVGTRDSYEQYF
>TRBJ1-5|TRBV2|.|14
CASRRGGPNQPQHF
>TRBJ2-5|TRBV7-2|.|12
CASSLDTETQYF
>TRBJ1-5|TRBV4-3|.|13
CASSQDADQPQHF
>TRBJ2-1|TRBV20-1|.|11
CSARRGNEQFF
>TRBJ2-2|TRBV13|.|13
CASSPRNTGELFF
>TRBJ1-4|TRBV5-6|.|15
CASSLLGATNEKLFF
>TRBJ2-5|TRBV27|.|15
CASSSQGLREETQYF
>TRBJ1-2|TRBV7-9|.|15
CASSLDPGGANGYTF
>TRBJ1-1|TRBV7-2|.|13
CASKQVGGTEAFF
>TRBJ1-6|TRBV28|.|14
CASSRTDYNSPLHF
>TRBJ2-3|TRBV19|TRBD2|20
CASSIDLTLDGGGVTDTQYF
>TRBJ1-2|TRBV28|TRBD1|16
CASSLGSGTGGFGYTF
>TRBJ1-5|TRBV23-1|.|15
CASSPQPDSNQPQHF
>TRBJ1-2|TRBV5-1|.|14
CASSDTQGYSPNTF
>TRBJ1-2|TRBV15|TRBD1|13
CATTLDRGPGYTF
>TRBJ1-1|TRBV5-1|TRBD1|14
CASSAQGANTEAFF
>TRBJ1-1|TRBV28|.|13
CASTSGVFTEAFF
>TRBJ1-2|TRBV27|TRBD1|14
CASSITGVGYGYTF
>TRBJ2-7|TRBV18|.|14
CASSPKGPSYEQYF
>TRBJ2-1|TRBV5-4|TRBD2|17
CASNPSGGPRTYNEQFF
>TRBJ1-2|TRBV19|.|14
CASSIQGAPYGYTF
>TRBJ1-4|TRBV5-4|.|15
CASSLNRDINEKLFF
>TRBJ1-4|TRBV30|TRBD1|15
CAWSAGTGQNEKLFF
>TRBJ2-7|TRBV7-8|.|16
CASSPPLRFGSHEQYF